The 25 T cell receptor beta chains listed next were all sequenced from one sample in a study of blood T cell repertoires in COVID-19. Assay: immunoSEQ multiplex PCR; the TCRdb copy retains only in-frame clones and omits some. The top ten hold around 20% of the sample, which has approximately 130,000 clones, roughly 71% seen once. The source material was peripheral blood. Source of these receptors: an elderly man with acute or convalescent COVID-19.

This clone was observed a single time. The chain combines TRBV5-1 with TRBJ2-3; TRBD1 matches at 8 bases. This CDR3 region has 14 residues. The germline V gene has CDR1 SGHRS and CDR2 YFSETQ. The V gene end was trimmed by 2 bases and the J gene end by 2 bases; junction bases not matched to a gene: 1. CDR3 region: CASSLQGDTDTQYF. CDR3 nucleotide sequence: TGCGCCAGCAGCTTACAGGGGGACACAGATACGCAGTATTTT.

This sequence joins TRBV3-1 (or the pseudogene TRBV3-2) and TRBJ1-6; 7 bases align to TRBD1. Trimming cost V 1 base and J 10 bases; bases outside gene matches: 10. Germline V gene data show CDR1 as LGHDT and CDR2 as YNNKEL (reference sequence). The length of the CDR3 is 16 residues. The CDR3 reads CASSQGVDRARSPLHF. DNA of the CDR3: TGTGCCAGCAGCCAAGGTGTTGACAGGGCGAGGTCACCCCTCCACTTT.

The V call is TRBV5-4, the J call TRBJ1-1; D is unresolved. V dropped 2 bases and J dropped 0 bases, with 8 bases sitting between them. The CDR3 runs to 14 residues. The germline V gene encodes CDR1 SGHNT and CDR2 YYREEE (reference sequence). The chain's CDR3 is CASSFTPVNTEAFF. The CDR3 DNA reads as TGTGCCAGCAGCTTTACTCCTGTGAACACTGAAGCTTTCTTT.

V is TRBV7-9 and J is TRBJ2-2, with 9 bases matching TRBD1. The length of the CDR3 is 18 residues. CDR1 is SEHNR, CDR2 FQNEAQ, per germline (reference sequence). Trimming removed 5 bases from V and 0 bases from J; junction bases left unmatched: 10. CDR3 sequence (DNA): TGTGCCAGCAGCCCAAATTACAGGGGGCAGGCGAACACCGGGGAGCTGTTTTTT. This codes for CASSPNYRGQANTGELFF.

Comment on this clone: The sample contains more than one DNA sequence encoding this CDR3. The genes are TRBV18 and TRBJ2-7, with 9 bases fitting TRBD1. CDR3 size: 14 residues. The junction had 2 bases not matched to a gene; V was cut back by 3 bases and J by 2 bases. CDR1 KGHSH and CDR2 LQKENI come from the germline V gene. The CDR3 nucleotides read TGTGCCAGCTCACCCGGGACAGGGCCCTACGAGCAGTACTTC. Residues: CASSPGTGPYEQYF. The full variable domain, its missing parts supplied by reference TRBV18 and TRBJ2-7, is NAGVMQNPRHLVRRRGQEARLRCSPMKGHSHVYWYRQLPEEGLKFMVYLQKENIIDESGMPKERFSAEFPKEGPSILRIQQVVRGDSAAYFCASSPGTGPYEQYFGPGTRLTVT.

This chain joins TRBV7-2 and TRBJ1-5; D is unresolved. V gave up 5 bases and J gave up 4 bases, with 9 bases separating them. Germline V CDR1 and CDR2: SGHTA, FQGNSA. CDR3 size: 13 residues. For the CDR3, the DNA is TGTGCCAGCAGCCCCTCCGAGAATCAGCCCCAGCATTTT. This codes for CASSPSENQPQHF.

The chain joins TRBV19 to TRBJ1-6, with TRBD1 matching 7 bases. This CDR3 has 14 amino acids. Germline V gene data show CDR1 as LNHDA and CDR2 as SQIVND (reference sequence). Trimming at V came to 6 bases and at J to 7 bases, leaving 6 bases not matched to a gene. CDR3: CASSTGTENSPLHF. Here the CDR3 DNA reads TGTGCCAGTAGCACCGGGACAGAAAATTCACCCCTCCACTTT.

The genes are TRBV7-9 and TRBJ1-1; D is unresolved. Per germline, CDR1 SEHNR and CDR2 FQNEAQ (reference sequence). The CDR3 contains 12 residues. V lost 5 bases and J lost 6, with 10 bases in between. The CDR3 spells CASSEGVSEAFF. The CDR3 DNA follows: TGTGCCAGCAGCGAGGGAGTGTCTGAAGCTTTCTTT.

The chain has TRBV5-1 and TRBJ2-3; the D gene is possibly TRBD2 (5 bases). V dropped 2 bases and J dropped 11 bases, with 12 bases sitting between them. From germline, CDR1 is SGHRS and CDR2 YFSETQ. The CDR3 is 12 residues long. The CDR3, as DNA: TGCGCCAGCAGCTTAGGAGGAGTCGGGCAGTATTTT. Amino acids: CASSLGGVGQYF.

This clone occurred a few times. V gene TRBV4-2 combines with J gene TRBJ1-1, with a possible D match to TRBD1 (6 bases). This CDR3 has 14 amino acids. Trimming took 1 base from V and 6 from J, leaving 12 bases between them. Looked up from germline, CDR1 is LGHNA and CDR2 is YNFKEQ. As DNA, the CDR3 is TGTGCCAGCAGCCAAGCTTCACAGGGATCTGAAGCTTTCTTT. Its translation: CASSQASQGSEAFF.

The rearrangement uses TRBV5-1 and TRBJ2-7; 9 nucleotides line up with TRBD1. The CDR3 has 18 residues. With V trimmed by 0 bases and J by 4 bases, 14 bases remained unmatched. CDR1 is SGHRS, CDR2 YFSETQ, per germline. The CDR3 DNA sequence: TGCGCCAGCAGCTTGGCTGATATTGGAACAGGGGGCGGGTACGAGCAGTACTTC. It codes for CASSLADIGTGGGYEQYF.

Only one count was recorded for this clone. CDR3 amino acids: CSVGRVETEAFF. The CDR3 bases are TGCAGCGTTGGGAGGGTGGAAACTGAAGCTTTCTTT. The chain links TRBV29-1 to TRBJ1-1; D unclear. Germline V gene lookup returns CDR1 SQVTM and CDR2 ANQGSEA. V was pared by 4 bases and J by 5 bases, with 11 bases between. The CDR3 loop spans 12 amino acids.

The sample holds a few counts of this clone. The chain carries TRBV19 and TRBJ1-6, with 7 bases matching TRBD1. J was trimmed by 9 bases and V by 5 bases; bases with no gene match: 7. Germline CDR1 and CDR2: LNHDA and SQIVND (reference sequence). This CDR3 has 14 residues. CDR3: CASSLRQGGSPLHF. In DNA, the CDR3 is TGTGCCAGTAGTCTTCGACAGGGAGGTTCACCCCTCCACTTT.

This clone was picked up a small number of times. In DNA form, the CDR3 reads TGTGCCAGCAGCGGGGCACAGGGGAATCAGCCCCAGCATTTT. This gives the protein CASSGAQGNQPQHF. The chain employs TRBV4-2 and TRBJ1-5, with TRBD1 matching over 7 bases. Losses at the gene ends were 5 bases for V and 4 bases for J; bases not matched to a gene: 5. Per the germline V gene, CDR1 is LGHNA and CDR2 is YNFKEQ. This CDR3 comprises 14 residues.

This clone showed up just a few times. The chain couples TRBV6-5 to TRBJ1-6; D perhaps matches TRBD1 (6 bases). This CDR3 is built from 14 residues. The V end was cut by 6 bases, the J end by 7 bases, with 13 bases between. Germline loops: CDR1 MNHEY, CDR2 SVGAGI. CDR3 coding DNA: TGTGCCAGCAGGGACCAGGGGTTCAATTCACCCCTCCACTTT. Its protein is CASRDQGFNSPLHF.

This clone appeared once. This chain links TRBV5-1 with TRBJ1-1; 7 positions match TRBD1. J gave up 1 base and V 0 bases, and 6 bases lay outside the gene matches. CDR3 length: 16 residues. CDR1 is SGHRS and CDR2 is YFSETQ in the germline V gene. The CDR3 is CASSLGGTESNTEAFF. CDR3 in DNA: TGCGCCAGCAGCTTGGGCGGGACAGAGTCGAACACTGAAGCTTTCTTT. Supplemented by reference TRBV5-1 and TRBJ1-1, the full variable domain reads KAGVTQTPRYLIKTRGQQVTLSCSPISGHRSVSWYQQTPGQGLQFLFEYFSETQRNKGNFPGRFSGRQFSNSRSEMNVSTLELGDSALYLCASSLGGTESNTEAFFGQGTRLTVV.

This chain connects TRBV10-3 to TRBJ2-3; maybe TRBD1 (7 bases). V was clipped by 4 bases and J by 3 bases, with 14 bases between them. Germline V CDR1 and CDR2: ENHRY, SYGVKD. The CDR3 spans 15 residues. The CDR3 DNA follows: TGTGCCATCAGTGGTAAGGCAGGGGGGACAGATACGCAGTATTTT. This gives the protein CAISGKAGGTDTQYF.

The J gene is TRBJ1-1, the V gene TRBV3-1 (or the pseudogene TRBV3-2); perhaps TRBD1 as D (5 bases). CDR1 is LGHDT and CDR2 is YNNKEL in the germline V gene (reference sequence). Trimming pared 0 bases from V and 8 bases from J, leaving 16 bases between. CDR3 size: 15 residues. The DNA of the CDR3 is TGTGCCAGCAGCCAAGAGAGGTTGCAGGGCCGGGAAGCTTTCTTT. Translating it yields CASSQERLQGREAFF.

The chain carries TRBV6-5 and TRBJ2-7, with 8 bases lining up with TRBD2. This CDR3 spans 15 amino acids. The V gene's germline CDR1 is MNHEY and CDR2 SVGAGI. J gave up 0 bases and V 4 bases, and 5 bases lay outside the gene matches. CDR3 amino acids: CASSLDGGASYEQYF. In DNA form, the CDR3 reads TGTGCCAGCAGTTTAGACGGGGGGGCCTCCTACGAGCAGTACTTC.

V gene TRBV3-1 (or the pseudogene TRBV3-2) combines with J gene TRBJ1-5, with D perhaps TRBD1 (6 bases). This CDR3 has 14 amino acids. The V end lost 4 bases, the J end lost 6 bases, and 13 bases lay between the germline ends. Germline CDR1 reads LGHDT; CDR2 reads YNNKEL (reference sequence). The CDR3 DNA is TGTGCCAGCAGCCGCCTACAGGGTAGTCAGCCCCAGCATTTT. Translating it yields CASSRLQGSQPQHF.

The chain employs TRBV5-4 and TRBJ1-2; D call uncertain. V lost 3 bases, J lost 4 bases, and 19 bases lay in between. The length of the CDR3 is 16 residues. From germline, CDR1 is SGHNT and CDR2 YYREEE (reference sequence). The CDR3 spells CASSSSGSTFGYGYTF. As DNA, the CDR3 is TGTGCCAGCAGCTCTAGCGGCAGTACCTTTGGCTATGGCTACACCTTC.

The chain uses TRBV7-8 and TRBJ1-2; 9 bases map to TRBD1. The CDR3 has 14 amino acids. From germline, CDR1 is SGHVS and CDR2 FQNEAQ. The junction had 5 bases not matched to a gene; V was cut back by 1 base and J by 8 bases. The CDR3 nucleotides are TGTGCCAGCAGCTTAGACACAGGGGGCCGGGGCTACACCTTC. This codes for CASSLDTGGRGYTF.

This clone has ten or more counts. This sequence joins TRBV11-2 and TRBJ1-1, with a possible D match to TRBD1 (6 bases). Germline CDR1 SGHAT, CDR2 FQNNGV. This CDR3 region has 16 residues. V was cut by 5 bases and J by 0 bases, with 16 bases left in between. CDR3 residues: CASSLPRGALNTEAFF. CDR3 DNA sequence: TGTGCCAGCAGCCTACCCCGGGGGGCTCTGAACACTGAAGCTTTCTTT. Together with reference TRBV11-2 and TRBJ1-1, the CDR3 gives the full variable domain: EAGVAQSPRYKIIEKRQSVAFWCNPISGHATLYWYQQILGQGPKLLIQFQNNGVVDDSQLPKDRFSAERLKGVDSTLKIQPAKLEDSAVYLCASSLPRGALNTEAFFGQGTRLTVV.

The chain employs TRBV19 and TRBJ2-1; 8 bases match TRBD1. The CDR3 sequence is 16 residues long. J lost 2 bases, V lost 1 base, and 4 bases had no gene match. The germline V gene has CDR1 LNHDA and CDR2 SQIVND (reference sequence). Here the CDR3 reads CASSIGDRPPYNEQFF. The DNA of the CDR3 is TGTGCCAGTAGTATAGGGGACAGGCCACCCTACAATGAGCAGTTCTTC.

In its sample, this clone was seen a few times. The rearrangement uses TRBV7-2 and TRBJ2-7; 8 bases match TRBD1. CDR1 and CDR2 from the germline V gene are SGHTA and FQGNSA. This CDR3 is built from 14 residues. V trimming: 7 bases; J trimming: 4 bases; junction bases outside the gene matches: 9. CDR3 sequence reads: CASNDGQGWYEQYF. The CDR3 nucleotides read TGTGCCAGCAATGACGGACAGGGTTGGTACGAGCAGTACTTC.